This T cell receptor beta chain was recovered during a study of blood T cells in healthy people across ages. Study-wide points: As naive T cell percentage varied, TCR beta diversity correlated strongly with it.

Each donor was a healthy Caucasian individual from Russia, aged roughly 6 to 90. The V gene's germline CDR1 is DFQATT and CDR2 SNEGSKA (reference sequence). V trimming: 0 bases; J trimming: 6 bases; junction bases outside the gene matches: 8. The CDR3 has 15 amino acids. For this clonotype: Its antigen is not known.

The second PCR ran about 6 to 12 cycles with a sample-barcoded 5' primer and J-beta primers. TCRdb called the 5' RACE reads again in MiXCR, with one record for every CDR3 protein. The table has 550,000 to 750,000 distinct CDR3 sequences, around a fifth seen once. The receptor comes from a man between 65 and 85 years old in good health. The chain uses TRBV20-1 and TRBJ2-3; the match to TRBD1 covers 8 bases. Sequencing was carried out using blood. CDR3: CSARDVETGVDTQYF. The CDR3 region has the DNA TGCAGTGCTAGAGATGTCGAGACAGGGGTGGATACGCAGTATTTT.